The 27 T cell receptor beta chains given below trace back to one sample, sequenced in a study of radiotherapy plus CTLA-4 blockade in lung cancer (dated by TCRdb to between 2018 and 2020). The method was the immunoSEQ multiplex PCR assay. Held by TCRdb, this immuneACCESS table contains in-frame sequences only and omits some clones. Under half of the omission traces to an unresolved V gene where checked; the cause of the rest is unknown. The sample contains roughly 59,000 clones, 70% to 80% of them found a single time. The top ten clones comprise about 9% of the sample. Sequences were derived from peripheral blood, sampled from a patient treated with radiotherapy plus ipilimumab. The receptors derive from a human donor with non-small cell lung cancer whose response to radiotherapy plus ipilimumab could not be evaluated.

The rearrangement links TRBV5-4 to TRBJ1-1; the D gene is possibly TRBD1 (5 bases). The germline V and J ends were trimmed by 6 bases and 7 bases, with 13 bases remaining between them. Germline lookup yields CDR1 SGHNT and CDR2 YYREEE (reference sequence). This CDR3 is built from 12 residues. The CDR3 nucleotides are TGTGCCAGCACCCAGGGTACCGGTGAAGCTTTCTTT. Protein: CASTQGTGEAFF.

This clone was found many times. This CDR3 reads CASSLAGGGPSPAAFF. CDR3 coding DNA: TGTGCCAGCAGCTTGGCCGGGGGAGGGCCAAGTCCGGCCGCTTTCTTT. The V gene is TRBV5-6, the J gene TRBJ1-1; a possible D gene is TRBD1 (5 bases). The CDR3 consists of 16 residues. V lost 0 bases and J 11 bases, leaving 23 bases between the germline ends. Germline V gives CDR1 SGHDT, CDR2 YYEEEE. Combining the CDR3 with reference TRBV5-6 and TRBJ1-1 gives the whole variable domain DAGVTQSPTHLIKTRGQQVTLRCSPKSGHDTVSWYQQALGQGPQFIFQYYEEEERQRGNFPDRFSGHQFPNYSSELNVNALLLGDSALYLCASSLAGGGPSPAAFFGQGTRLTVV.

The rearrangement links TRBV9 to TRBJ2-3, with 8 bases identical to TRBD2. V was pared by 7 bases and J by 2 bases, with 9 bases of the junction left unmatched. The V gene's germline CDR1 is SGDLS and CDR2 YYNGEE. The CDR3 has 15 amino acids. The CDR3 region has the DNA TGTGCCAGCGACCCTCTTAGCGGGAACACAGATACGCAGTATTTT. Protein product: CASDPLSGNTDTQYF.

This clone was seen once. This chain uses TRBV27 with TRBJ2-3; 11 nucleotides agree with TRBD1. The CDR3 length is 17 residues. The germline V gene encodes CDR1 MNHEY and CDR2 SMNVEV (reference sequence). With 4 bases clipped from V and 6 bases from J, the junction kept 12 bases outside the gene matches. CDR3 nucleotide sequence: TGTGCCAGCAGTTCCGGCTTGGGACAGGGGGTCGGGGATACGCAGTATTTT. Its translation is CASSSGLGQGVGDTQYF.

The rearrangement uses TRBV7-9 and TRBJ2-1; TRBD2 agrees at 9 bases. From germline, CDR1 is SEHNR and CDR2 FQNEAQ (reference sequence). J lost 4 bases, V lost 6 bases, and 7 bases had no gene match. The CDR3 length is 15 residues. As DNA, the CDR3 is TGTGCCAGCAGACGGAGCGGGGGGACATACAATGAGCAGTTCTTC. Its protein is CASRRSGGTYNEQFF.

J is TRBJ1-6 and V is TRBV5-1; 7 bases fit TRBD1. Germline assignment: CDR1 SGHRS and CDR2 YFSETQ. CDR3 length equals 15 residues. The trim removed 1 base at V and 5 bases at J, leaving 3 bases unmatched. The CDR3, as DNA: TGCGCCAGCAGCTTGATCAGGGGGAATAATTCACCCCTCCACTTT. As protein: CASSLIRGNNSPLHF.

The chain links TRBV7-6 to TRBJ2-3, with D uncertain. The CDR3 extends over 13 amino acids. Trimming took 5 bases from V and 1 from J, leaving 7 bases between them. CDR1 is SGHVS, CDR2 FNYEAQ, per germline. For the CDR3, the DNA is TGTGCCAGCAGCCCCCCGGGCACAGATACGCAGTATTTT. Its protein is CASSPPGTDTQYF. Based on the CDR3 plus reference TRBV7-6 and TRBJ2-3, the full variable domain is GAGVSQSPRYKVTKRGQDVALRCDPISGHVSLYWYRQALGQGPEFLTYFNYEAQQDKSGLPNDRFSAERPEGSISTLTIQRTEQRDSAMYRCASSPPGTDTQYFGPGTRLTVL.

With respect to this clone: The junction departs from germline at one end; a sequencing error may be responsible. This CDR3 is also generated by other DNA sequences in the sample. CDR3 protein: CASSKGESSYNSPLHF. The CDR3, as DNA: TGTGCCAGCAGCAAGGGGGAGAGCTCCTATAATTCCCCCCTCCACTTT. The chain links TRBV9 to TRBJ1-6; maybe TRBD1 (6 bases). This CDR3 spans 16 amino acids. CDR1 SGDLS and CDR2 YYNGEE come from the germline V gene.

This clone has just a few counts. CDR3 sequence (DNA): TGTGCCAGCAGTGACTCGGGTGACTCTGGAAACACCATATATTTT. Amino acids: CASSDSGDSGNTIYF. The chain uses TRBV2 and TRBJ1-3; D unresolved. Trimming took 3 bases from V and 0 from J, leaving 9 bases between them. The CDR3 loop spans 15 amino acids. Germline CDR1 is SNHLY and CDR2 is FYNNEI.

The rearrangement uses TRBV6-1 and TRBJ2-5; 7 nucleotides align to TRBD1. This CDR3 contains 13 residues. V was clipped by 7 bases and J by 5 bases; unmatched bases: 7. The germline V gene encodes CDR1 MNHNS and CDR2 SASEGT. The DNA of the CDR3 is TGTGCCAGCAACCGGGACAGAGAGGAGACCCAGTACTTC. Translation: CASNRDREETQYF.

The chain links TRBV5-1 to TRBJ2-2, with D possibly being TRBD1 (5 bases). Deletions cut 0 bases from V and 0 bases from J, with 15 bases between. The CDR3 runs to 18 residues. Germline V gives CDR1 SGHRS, CDR2 YFSETQ. CDR3 loop: CASSLGFGTGPNTGELFF. CDR3 bases: TGCGCCAGCAGCTTGGGTTTTGGTACAGGACCGAACACCGGGGAGCTGTTTTTT. Filled out from reference TRBV5-1 and TRBJ2-2, the complete variable domain reads KAGVTQTPRYLIKTRGQQVTLSCSPISGHRSVSWYQQTPGQGLQFLFEYFSETQRNKGNFPGRFSGRQFSNSRSEMNVSTLELGDSALYLCASSLGFGTGPNTGELFFGEGSRLTVL.

The rearrangement links TRBV19 to TRBJ1-2; 7 nucleotides align to TRBD1. CDR1 and CDR2 (germline): LNHDA, SQIVND (reference sequence). The V segment lost 3 bases and the J segment 2 bases; nucleotides outside the gene matches: 15. The CDR3 has 18 residues. This CDR3 reads CASSMTGLEPVLNYGYTF. The CDR3 region has the DNA TGTGCCAGTAGTATGACAGGGCTGGAACCAGTCCTAAACTATGGCTACACCTTC.

This clone was seen only a few times. The chain carries TRBV5-1 and TRBJ2-7, with D unclear. The CDR3 runs to 11 residues. Germline V gene lookup returns CDR1 SGHRS and CDR2 YFSETQ. Trimming removed 2 bases at V and 3 bases at J, with 3 bases between. CDR3 DNA sequence: TGCGCCAGCAGCTTTCACTACGAGCAGTACTTC. It is translated as CASSFHYEQYF.

This sequence joins TRBV5-5 and TRBJ2-1, with 14 bases identical to TRBD2. Unmatched junction bases numbered 10, after V lost 5 bases and J lost 0 bases. Germline lookup yields CDR1 SGHKS and CDR2 YYEKEE (reference sequence). The CDR3 loop spans 19 amino acids. The CDR3, as DNA: TGTGCCAGCAGGCGGTGGACTAGCGGGGGGCCTAACTCCTACAATGAGCAGTTCTTC. This sequence encodes CASRRWTSGGPNSYNEQFF. Looking up the rest from reference TRBV5-5 and TRBJ2-1 gives the full variable domain: DAGVTQSPTHLIKTRGQQVTLRCSPISGHKSVSWYQQVLGQGPQFIFQYYEKEERGRGNFPDRFSARQFPNYSSELNVNALLLGDSALYLCASRRWTSGGPNSYNEQFFGPGTRLTVL.

V is TRBV6-1 and J is TRBJ2-7; 10 bases align to TRBD2. Germline-derived CDR1 and CDR2 are MNHNS and SASEGT. The CDR3 loop spans 15 amino acids. Trimming took 7 bases from V and 4 from J; bases not matched to a gene: 10. The CDR3 spells CASMEGAGGRYEQYF. In DNA form, the CDR3 reads TGTGCCAGCATGGAGGGAGCGGGAGGGAGGTACGAGCAGTACTTC.

V and J are TRBV2 and TRBJ2-2, with D hard to call. V lost 8 bases and J lost 2, with 15 bases in between. Germline V CDR1 and CDR2: SNHLY, FYNNEI. The CDR3 length is 15 residues. CDR3 nucleotide sequence: TGTGCCAGCGAGTTTGGAGACTTTAACACCGGGGAGCTGTTTTTT. Protein product: CASEFGDFNTGELFF.

The chain combines TRBV28 with TRBJ2-7; D perhaps matches TRBD1 (5 bases). The CDR3 has 13 residues. In germline, CDR1 is MDHEN, CDR2 SYDVKM. V was clipped by 5 bases and J by 1 base, with 9 bases between them. The CDR3 nucleotides read TGTGCCAGCAGTACAGGTGAATCCTACGAGCAGTACTTC. As protein: CASSTGESYEQYF.

A few counts support this clone. The chain combines TRBV15 with TRBJ2-7; 11 bases are a match to TRBD1. Trimming took 3 bases from V and 4 from J; bases not matched to a gene: 11. The CDR3 is 17 residues long. Germline lookup yields CDR1 LNHNV and CDR2 YYDKDF (reference sequence). Here the CDR3 DNA reads TGTGCCACCAGCAGTCACCTTCCGGGACAGGGGGAGTACGAGCAGTACTTC. It codes for CATSSHLPGQGEYEQYF. The full variable domain, its missing parts supplied by reference TRBV15 and TRBJ2-7, is DAMVIQNPRYQVTQFGKPVTLSCSQTLNHNVMYWYQQKSSQAPKLLFHYYDKDFNNEADTPDNFQSRRPNTSFCFLDIRSPGLGDTAMYLCATSSHLPGQGEYEQYFGPGTRLTVT.

This clone was observed a few times. The chain combines TRBV4-3 with TRBJ2-3; perhaps TRBD2 as D (7 bases). Germline V gene lookup returns CDR1 LGHNA and CDR2 YSLEER. The V gene lost 0 bases and the J gene lost 4 bases, with 11 bases spanning the gap. This CDR3 comprises 15 residues. For the CDR3, the DNA is TGCGCCAGCAGCCAAGATTGGGGGGGGCCAGATACGCAGTATTTT. This codes for CASSQDWGGPDTQYF.

The chain joins TRBV11-2 to TRBJ2-2, with D unclear. This CDR3 contains 13 residues. Germline V gene lookup returns CDR1 SGHAT and CDR2 FQNNGV. The ends were cut back, 0 bases at V and 6 bases at J, with 5 bases in the middle. The CDR3 loop is CASSLDRPGELFF. The CDR3 coding sequence is TGTGCCAGCAGCTTAGACAGGCCCGGGGAGCTGTTTTTT. The full variable domain, its missing parts supplied by reference TRBV11-2 and TRBJ2-2, is EAGVAQSPRYKIIEKRQSVAFWCNPISGHATLYWYQQILGQGPKLLIQFQNNGVVDDSQLPKDRFSAERLKGVDSTLKIQPAKLEDSAVYLCASSLDRPGELFFGEGSRLTVL.

The V call is TRBV6-1, the J call TRBJ1-1; D not resolved. The V end was cut by 6 bases, the J end by 5 bases, with 10 bases between. The germline V gene encodes CDR1 MNHNS and CDR2 SASEGT. This CDR3 contains 12 residues. Here the CDR3 reads CASRTRGTEAFF. CDR3 sequence (DNA): TGTGCCAGCAGGACGCGGGGTACTGAAGCTTTCTTT.

The gene calls are TRBV11-2 and TRBJ2-7, with 9 positions matching TRBD1. This CDR3 region has 14 residues. J lost 2 bases, V lost 5 bases, and 4 bases had no gene match. Germline CDR1 SGHAT, CDR2 FQNNGV. The CDR3 coding sequence is TGTGCCAGCAGCCCGCGGACAGGGGCCTACGAGCAGTACTTC. It encodes CASSPRTGAYEQYF. Supplemented by reference TRBV11-2 and TRBJ2-7, the full variable domain reads EAGVAQSPRYKIIEKRQSVAFWCNPISGHATLYWYQQILGQGPKLLIQFQNNGVVDDSQLPKDRFSAERLKGVDSTLKIQPAKLEDSAVYLCASSPRTGAYEQYFGPGTRLTVT.

The V call is TRBV9, the J call TRBJ1-6; D is unresolved. V lost 0 bases and J 10 bases, leaving 8 bases between the germline ends. The CDR3 has 13 amino acids. Germline V gene lookup returns CDR1 SGDLS and CDR2 YYNGEE. The CDR3 sequence: CASSVDEGSPLHF. CDR3 DNA: TGTGCCAGCAGCGTAGACGAGGGATCACCCCTCCACTTT.

This clone was found a few times. This rearrangement joins TRBV5-1 to TRBJ1-2, with D hard to call. CDR1 is SGHRS, CDR2 YFSETQ, per germline. This CDR3 spans 13 amino acids. Trimming pared 4 bases from V and 3 bases from J, leaving 10 bases between. In nucleotides, the CDR3 is TGCGCCAGCAGCGATAGAGAAGACTATGGCTACACCTTC. It encodes CASSDREDYGYTF.

The V call is TRBV11-2, the J call TRBJ1-4; 9 bases are a match to TRBD1. V lost 1 base to trimming and J lost 8 bases; unmatched junction nucleotides: 8. The germline gives CDR1 SGHAT, CDR2 FQNNGV. CDR3 length: 16 amino acids. The CDR3 sequence: CASSLGSGTGNEKLFF. CDR3 DNA: TGTGCCAGCAGCTTAGGTAGCGGGACAGGGAACGAAAAACTGTTTTTT. Full variable domain (rest looked up from reference TRBV11-2 and TRBJ1-4): EAGVAQSPRYKIIEKRQSVAFWCNPISGHATLYWYQQILGQGPKLLIQFQNNGVVDDSQLPKDRFSAERLKGVDSTLKIQPAKLEDSAVYLCASSLGSGTGNEKLFFGSGTQLSVL.

The rearrangement joins TRBV27 to TRBJ2-5, with TRBD2 matching over 13 bases. Unmatched junction bases numbered 5, after V lost 0 bases and J lost 4 bases. CDR3 length: 17 amino acids. The germline CDR1 and CDR2 sequences are MNHEY and SMNVEV (reference sequence). The CDR3 bases are TGTGCCAGCAGTTTATCGCTGACTAGCGGGAGGAGAGAGACCCAGTACTTC. This gives the protein CASSLSLTSGRRETQYF.

The CDR3 sequence: CSVEVGGQDTIYF. The DNA for the CDR3 is TGCAGCGTTGAAGTCGGGGGGCAGGACACCATATATTTT. The chain uses TRBV29-1 and TRBJ1-3; D might be TRBD1 (6 bases). The CDR3 runs 13 residues. Trimming left V 1 base short and J 8 bases short, with 12 bases between. Germline V gene data show CDR1 as SQVTM and CDR2 as ANQGSEA.